This T cell receptor (beta chain) appears in the sequencing data of a study of T-cell reconstitution after alpha-beta-depleted transplantation in children. The CDR3 is 12 amino acids. Germline lookup yields CDR1 MNHEY and CDR2 SVGEGT. Between the trimmed V and J ends, which lost 7 bases and 0 bases, there was a span of 7 bases. This clonotype occurred a few times. Its antigen is as yet unknown. General study findings and limits: Approximately two months post-transplant, alpha-beta T cells reportedly originated from several hundred expanded graft clones. After transplant, high TCRbeta diversity at day 60 in some patients arose from surviving recipient T cells and thymic progenitors. One year post-transplant, T-cell counts and diversity were largely derived from T cells produced anew.

Unique molecular identifiers tagged the TCRbeta library. Each CDR3 protein is one row after TCRdb ran MiXCR on the PCR reads. This repertoire shows about 870,000 distinct CDR3 sequences, 15% to 20% found once; its top ten account for about 5%. The source was PBMCs, mostly from graft donor cells, collected 360 days after TCRalphabeta/CD19-depleted stem cell transplant. The clonotype was recovered from a male patient younger than 18 who had a stem cell transplant for acute lymphoblastic leukemia, so the T cells may come from the graft donor. This chain links TRBV6-2 or TRBV6-3 with TRBJ2-7, with no clear D. The DNA for the CDR3 is TGTGCCAGCAAACGGAGCTCCTACGAGCAGTACTTC. Residues: CASKRSSYEQYF.